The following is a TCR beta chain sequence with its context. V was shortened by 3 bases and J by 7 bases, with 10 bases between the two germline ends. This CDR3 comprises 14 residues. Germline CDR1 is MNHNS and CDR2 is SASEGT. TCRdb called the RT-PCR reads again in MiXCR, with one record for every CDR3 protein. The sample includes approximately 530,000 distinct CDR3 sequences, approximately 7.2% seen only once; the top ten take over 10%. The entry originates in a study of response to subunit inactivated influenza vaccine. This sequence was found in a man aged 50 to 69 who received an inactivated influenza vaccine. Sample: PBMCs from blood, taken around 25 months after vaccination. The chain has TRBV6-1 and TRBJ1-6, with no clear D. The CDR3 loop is CASSEWERNSPLHF. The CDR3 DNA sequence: TGTGCCAGCAGTGAGTGGGAGAGGAATTCACCCCTCCACTTT.